The 14 T cell receptor beta chains listed next were all sequenced from one sample in a study of CD8+ T cells in alopecia areata. Noted treatment: oral pan-JAK inhibitor, 5-10 mg twice daily. RNA, once extracted, was reverse transcribed into cDNA for use as the sequencing template. The method was immunoSEQ multiplex PCR; TCRdb's version includes in-frame clones alone and lacks a portion of them. Altogether 180,000 or so clones are present, less than 75% being singletons, with the ten largest covering around 15%. The source material was CD4+ T cells sorted from blood, sampled between weeks 55 and 65, from a patient treated with tofacitinib. The receptor source for this set is a human donor with alopecia areata.

The chain joins TRBV30 to TRBJ2-7, with D uncertain. This CDR3 comprises 14 residues. Per germline, CDR1 GTSNPN and CDR2 SVGIG (reference sequence). V lost 0 bases and J lost 0, with 9 bases in between. The CDR3 DNA reads as TGTGCCTGGAGTGTAGACCTGAGCTCCTACGAGCAGTACTTC. The encoded protein is CAWSVDLSSYEQYF.

This clone has just one count. This chain links TRBV5-1 with TRBJ2-6; no definite D call. V was shortened by 4 bases and J by 0 bases, with 14 bases between the two germline ends. CDR3 length equals 17 residues. Germline lookup yields CDR1 SGHRS and CDR2 YFSETQ. CDR3 in DNA: TGCGCCAGCAGCCGGGCGCCGAGTAGCTCTGGGGCCAACGTCCTGACTTTC. Protein sequence: CASSRAPSSSGANVLTF.

The chain combines TRBV29-1 with TRBJ1-1; D remains ambiguous. The ends were cut back, 4 bases at V and 0 bases at J, with 9 bases in the middle. Per the germline V gene, CDR1 is SQVTM and CDR2 is ANQGSEA. The CDR3 is made up of 13 amino acids. The CDR3 protein is CSVVRVLNTEAFF. The CDR3 DNA follows: TGCAGCGTTGTAAGGGTTCTGAACACTGAAGCTTTCTTT.

This chain uses TRBV29-1 with TRBJ1-1; D unclear. From germline, CDR1 is SQVTM and CDR2 ANQGSEA. Trimming pared 5 bases from V and 6 bases from J, leaving 19 bases between. The CDR3 consists of 14 residues. CDR3 region: CSVSGSLGIAEAFF. The CDR3 DNA reads as TGCAGCGTTAGCGGCTCATTGGGAATCGCTGAAGCTTTCTTT.

The rearrangement uses TRBV7-9 and TRBJ2-7; 9 nucleotides agree with TRBD1. Germline V gives CDR1 SEHNR, CDR2 FQNEAQ (reference sequence). CDR3 length: 14 amino acids. J lost 6 bases, V lost 3 bases, and 6 bases had no gene match. The CDR3 sequence: CASSLGQGSGEQYF. Written as DNA, the CDR3 is TGTGCCAGCAGCTTGGGACAGGGATCGGGCGAGCAGTACTTC.

The chain uses TRBV5-1 and TRBJ1-5, with D possibly TRBD1 on 5 matching bases. From germline, CDR1 is SGHRS and CDR2 YFSETQ. CDR3 size: 15 residues. Trimming took off 1 base at V and 6 bases at J, with 14 bases between the two ends. CDR3 DNA: TGCGCCAGCAGCTTGACGGGGGGAGCGGGTCAGCCCCAGCATTTT. Its protein product is CASSLTGGAGQPQHF.

V and J are TRBV25-1 and TRBJ1-2; the D gene is possibly TRBD1 (5 bases). V lost 3 bases, J lost 14 bases, and 16 bases lay in between. The CDR3 totals 12 residues. CDR1 and CDR2 (germline): MGHDK, SYGVNS. CDR3 sequence: CASSEGLGATTF. DNA for the CDR3: TGTGCCAGCAGTGAGGGTTTAGGGGCCACTACCTTC.

This clone has just a few counts. The chain carries TRBV7-9 and TRBJ2-2, with D uncertain. V was shortened by 3 bases and J by 0 bases, with 11 bases between the two germline ends. CDR1 and CDR2 from the germline V gene are SEHNR and FQNEAQ (reference sequence). This CDR3 is built from 16 residues. CDR3 sequence (DNA): TGTGCCAGCAGCTTTTTAAACACGGCGAACACCGGGGAGCTGTTTTTT. It yields the protein CASSFLNTANTGELFF.

This rearrangement joins TRBV6-5 to TRBJ2-3; unclear D gene. V lost 8 bases to trimming and J lost 8 bases, with 17 bases between them. The length of the CDR3 is 13 residues. Germline CDR1 MNHEY, CDR2 SVGAGI. The chain's CDR3 is CASFPGYEGTQYF. CDR3 coding DNA: TGTGCCAGCTTCCCGGGCTACGAAGGTACGCAGTATTTT.

V gene TRBV30 combines with J gene TRBJ1-1; the match to TRBD1 covers 8 bases. The CDR3 has 12 residues. Germline V gene data show CDR1 as GTSNPN and CDR2 as SVGIG (reference sequence). V gave up 5 bases and J gave up 3 bases; unmatched junction bases: 2. The chain's CDR3 is CAWRQGYTEAFF. The CDR3 DNA reads TGTGCCTGGCGACAGGGGTACACTGAAGCTTTCTTT.

Of note for this clone: This sample includes further DNA sequences coding for the same CDR3. The CDR3 reads CSVERQLNTEAFF. DNA for the CDR3: TGCAGCGTTGAAAGACAGCTGAACACTGAAGCTTTCTTT. This chain links TRBV29-1 with TRBJ1-1, with D perhaps matching TRBD1 (5 bases). Looked up from germline, CDR1 is SQVTM and CDR2 is ANQGSEA. This CDR3 contains 13 residues. The ends were cut back, 2 bases at V and 0 bases at J, with 7 bases in the middle.

This clone was observed a single time. V gene TRBV5-1 combines with J gene TRBJ1-1; no firm D call. The CDR3 spans 15 residues. With 7 bases removed from V and 0 bases from J, the gap between germline ends came to 16 bases. Germline-derived CDR1 and CDR2 are SGHRS and YFSETQ. CDR3 sequence reads: CASRSGASMNTEAFF. The CDR3 nucleotides are TGCGCCAGCCGCTCGGGTGCCTCCATGAACACTGAAGCTTTCTTT.

This clone was seen a few times. The chain combines TRBV15 with TRBJ2-3, with D possibly matching TRBD2 (5 bases). Germline values: CDR1 LNHNV, CDR2 YYDKDF (reference sequence). There are 15 residues in the CDR3. V was clipped by 7 bases and J by 0 bases, with 14 bases between them. Written as DNA, the CDR3 is TGTGCCACCAAGCAGGCGTGGACTAGCACAGATACGCAGTATTTT. Translated, it gives CATKQAWTSTDTQYF.

The V call is TRBV7-9, the J call TRBJ2-7; the D is unclear. The CDR3 has 12 amino acids. CDR1 is SEHNR and CDR2 is FQNEAQ in the germline V gene (reference sequence). Trimming stripped 1 base from V and 3 bases from J, with 4 bases between. In DNA form, the CDR3 reads TGTGCCAGCAGCTTAGGGGACTACGAGCAGTACTTC. Protein: CASSLGDYEQYF.